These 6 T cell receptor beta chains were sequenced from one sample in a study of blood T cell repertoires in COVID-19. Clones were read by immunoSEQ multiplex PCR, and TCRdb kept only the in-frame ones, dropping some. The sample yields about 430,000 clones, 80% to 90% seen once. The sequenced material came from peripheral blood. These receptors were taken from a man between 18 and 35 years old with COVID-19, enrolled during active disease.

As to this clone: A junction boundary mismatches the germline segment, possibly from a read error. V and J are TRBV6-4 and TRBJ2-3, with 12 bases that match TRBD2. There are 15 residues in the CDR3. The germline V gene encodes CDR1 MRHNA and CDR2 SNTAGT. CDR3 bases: TGTGCCAGCGTACCATTGACTAGCGGGAGAGCCGAAGTGGATTTT. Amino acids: CASVPLTSGRAEVDF.

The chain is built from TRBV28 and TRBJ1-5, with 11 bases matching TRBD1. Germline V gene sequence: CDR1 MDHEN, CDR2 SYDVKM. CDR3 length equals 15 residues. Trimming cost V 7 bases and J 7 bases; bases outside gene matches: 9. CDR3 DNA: TGTGCCAGCAATCAACGGACAGGGGGCGGCCAGCCCCAGCATTTT. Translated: CASNQRTGGGQPQHF. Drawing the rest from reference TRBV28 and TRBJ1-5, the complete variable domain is DVKVTQSSRYLVKRTGEKVFLECVQDMDHENMFWYRQDPGLGLRLIYFSYDVKMKEKGDIPEGYSVSREKKERFSLILESASTNQTSMYLCASNQRTGGGQPQHFGDGTRLSIL.

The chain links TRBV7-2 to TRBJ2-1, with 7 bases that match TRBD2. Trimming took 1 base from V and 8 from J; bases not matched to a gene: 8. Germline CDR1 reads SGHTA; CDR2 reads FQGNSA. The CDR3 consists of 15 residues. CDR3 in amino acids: CASSLETSIFYEQFF. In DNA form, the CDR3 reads TGTGCCAGCAGCTTAGAGACTAGCATTTTTTATGAGCAGTTCTTC.

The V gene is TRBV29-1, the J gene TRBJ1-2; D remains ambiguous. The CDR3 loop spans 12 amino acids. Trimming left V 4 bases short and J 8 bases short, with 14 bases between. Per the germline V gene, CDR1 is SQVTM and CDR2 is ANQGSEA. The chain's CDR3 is CSVGVRPSGYTF. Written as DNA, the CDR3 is TGCAGCGTTGGGGTCAGGCCCTCAGGCTACACCTTC.

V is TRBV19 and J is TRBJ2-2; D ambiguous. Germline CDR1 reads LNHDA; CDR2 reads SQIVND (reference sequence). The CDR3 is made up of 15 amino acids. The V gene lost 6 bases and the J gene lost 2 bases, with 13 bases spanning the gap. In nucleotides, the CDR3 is TGTGCCAGTAGGGTAACGACTGGAAACACCGGGGAGCTGTTTTTT. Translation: CASRVTTGNTGELFF.

The CDR3 DNA reads TGTGCCAGCAGTTTTCGCAGGACTAGCGGGAGGGCGGGAGATACGCAGTATTTT. Translation: CASSFRRTSGRAGDTQYF. This chain links TRBV28 with TRBJ2-3, with 15 bases fitting TRBD2. Germline V CDR1 and CDR2: MDHEN, SYDVKM. This CDR3 region has 18 residues. Trimming removed 3 bases from V and 5 bases from J; junction bases left unmatched: 9. Variable domain in full (rest from reference TRBV28 and TRBJ2-3): DVKVTQSSRYLVKRTGEKVFLECVQDMDHENMFWYRQDPGLGLRLIYFSYDVKMKEKGDIPEGYSVSREKKERFSLILESASTNQTSMYLCASSFRRTSGRAGDTQYFGPGTRLTVL.